Sequencing of this TCR beta chain was carried out in a study of T cell responses to AZD1222 COVID-19 vaccine (dated by TCRdb to the early 2020s). For the wider study: AZD1222 recipients given second doses at about 4 weeks or at about 12 weeks were pooled, since spike-specific TCR depth and breadth were not found to differ between the two schedules. TCR sequencing covered more than 230 trial participants: 207 given two doses of AZD1222 and about 26 given two doses of MenACWY control vaccine. Trial participants were enrolled by age into 18-55, 56-69 and 70-plus year subgroups, with around 140, 26 and 57 TCR-sequenced participants respectively.

About this clone: Its antigen target is currently unknown. Per-base quality was not reported, and no clone a single base away is much larger than it.

The research as a whole found: In the small 56-69-year group, the increase in depth fell short of significance, most likely because of low power. Spike-specific TCR breadth and depth rose significantly after two AZD1222 doses compared with day 0 and with MenACWY recipients. Because no day 14 peak-response samples were available, repertoires were characterized only after the peak T cell response. Reportedly, close to half of the unique spike-specific TCRs recognized epitopes lying outside the regions that are mutated in the B.1.351 and B.1.1.7 variants. Vaccine-associated CD4 TCRs spanned the whole spike protein, with dominant responses in regions 160-218 and 743-854. Conclusions about previously exposed vaccinees are limited because only six or seven AZD1222 recipients were SARS-CoV-2 seropositive at baseline. Most participants were white British and females outnumbered males, and the authors suggested that clonal diversity may have been underestimated.

The time point label, as the study defines it: baseline before first vaccination. Vaccinee samples came from UK trials COV001 and COV002, including a single-blind randomized controlled phase 2/3 trial of AZD1222 (ChAdOx1 nCoV-19) in healthy adults. Trial participant PBMC samples were collected at day 0 and day 28 after the second dose for TCRbeta chain sequencing. The CDR3 regions of human TCRbeta chains were analyzed by immunosequencing. From the authors' description of their analysis: TCRs in the repertoires were compared against a reference library of SARS-CoV-2-specific TCRs that had been generated with the MIRA antigen-specificity platform. Breadth was defined as the fraction of unique TCRs that were SARS-CoV-2-associated, and depth was defined as the fraction of total T cells that were SARS-CoV-2-associated. Using the MIRA data, every spike-specific TCR was mapped to the spike region that the TCR reacted to and assigned to either a CD4 or a CD8 class. Log10-transformed breadth and depth values were compared by one-way ANOVA with Sidak's multiple comparisons tests. Drawn from immuneACCESS, this table holds only the in-frame rearrangements with V and J called that TCRdb kept. Clones are partly lost; checked studies trace under half to an unresolved V gene and leave the rest unexplained. D and trimming were read from the DNA, whereas the V and J calls and clone size are those reported in that table. Present in this sample are about 180,000 clones, 88% of which were seen just once. The ten largest clonotypes hold 7.7% of the sample.

CDR1 and CDR2, per the germline V gene, are SNHLY and FYNNEI. Inclusive of the bounding cysteine and phenylalanine, the CDR3 is 15 residues long. Only the CDR3 DNA stays, 45 bases, in frame from base 1. For this chain, trimming is 4 bases at the V end and 4 bases at the J end, and the number of junction bases without a gene match is 7. Specimen: peripheral blood, collected on day 0 of AZD1222 vaccination. This sequence uses TRBV2 and TRBJ2-3; 8 central nucleotides agree with TRBD2. This TCR was sampled from an adult in good health. The nucleotide sequence reads as follows: TGTGCCAGCAGTGGTCGGGGGGGCTGGGCAGATACGCAGTATTTT. It encodes CASSGRGGWADTQYF.